One sample yielded the 6 T cell receptor beta chains listed below, sequenced in a study of T cell repertoires in cytomegalovirus infection. What these receptors recognize is not known. TCRdb reprocessed the reads via MiXCR and lists one record per CDR3 protein. Of a few hundred thousand distinct CDR3 sequences in the sample, less than 25% were seen once. This specimen consisted of cultured PBMCs, obtained from culture after CMV antigen stimulation. These receptors were taken from a human donor in good health (CMV status not recorded). Some clones in this sample may be carry-over from other donors' samples.

There are many counts of this clonotype. The CDR3 nucleotides are TGTGCCAGCAGCTACGGGATCCAAGAGCAGTTCTTC. As protein: CASSYGIQEQFF. The chain couples TRBV11-2 to TRBJ2-1, with a weak D call TRBD2 (5 bases). Trimming pared 4 bases from V and 10 bases from J, leaving 11 bases between. There are 12 residues in the CDR3. The germline V gene encodes CDR1 SGHAT and CDR2 FQNNGV.

The rearrangement links TRBV20-1 to TRBJ2-3, with TRBD2 identical over 7 bases. Per the germline V gene, CDR1 is DFQATT and CDR2 is SNEGSKA (reference sequence). The trim removed 6 bases at V and 3 bases at J, leaving 9 bases unmatched. The CDR3 runs 14 residues. The CDR3 spells CSAPWGGGTDTQYF. The CDR3 DNA reads as TGCAGTGCCCCGTGGGGGGGGGGGACAGATACGCAGTATTTT.

This clonotype was recorded at least ten times. The chain is built from TRBV7-2 and TRBJ2-3; maybe TRBD2 (5 bases). The CDR3 consists of 14 residues. Between the trimmed V and J ends, which lost 1 base and 1 base, there was a span of 6 bases. Germline CDR1 and CDR2: SGHTA and FQGNSA. The CDR3 DNA sequence: TGTGCCAGCAGCTTAGATAGCGGCACAGATACGCAGTATTTT. This gives the protein CASSLDSGTDTQYF.

The chain links TRBV4-3 to TRBJ2-1, with 9 bases aligning to TRBD2. The V gene's germline CDR1 is LGHNA and CDR2 YSLEER. This CDR3 region has 15 residues. V shed 1 base and J 3 bases; nucleotides not matched to a gene: 1. The CDR3 sequence: CASSQASGDYNEQFF. The CDR3 DNA reads TGCGCCAGCAGCCAAGCTAGCGGGGACTACAATGAGCAGTTCTTC.

There are many counts of this clonotype. The chain couples TRBV6-1 to TRBJ1-5, with D perhaps matching TRBD1 (5 bases). V lost 3 bases and J 8 bases, leaving 14 bases between the germline ends. The CDR3 loop spans 14 amino acids. Germline V CDR1 and CDR2: MNHNS, SASEGT. This chain's CDR3 is CASSETALEKPQHF. In DNA form, the CDR3 reads TGTGCCAGCAGTGAGACAGCCTTAGAGAAGCCCCAGCATTTT.

In its sample, this clonotype was seen many times. This rearrangement joins TRBV11-3 to TRBJ2-1, with 10 bases identical to TRBD2. This CDR3 has 15 amino acids. Germline CDR1 reads SGHNT; CDR2 reads YENEEA. V lost 5 bases, J lost 4 bases, and 5 bases stayed unmatched. The DNA of the CDR3 is TGTGCCAGCAGCGGTGGACTAGCGGCTTACAATGAGCAGTTCTTC. It specifies CASSGGLAAYNEQFF.